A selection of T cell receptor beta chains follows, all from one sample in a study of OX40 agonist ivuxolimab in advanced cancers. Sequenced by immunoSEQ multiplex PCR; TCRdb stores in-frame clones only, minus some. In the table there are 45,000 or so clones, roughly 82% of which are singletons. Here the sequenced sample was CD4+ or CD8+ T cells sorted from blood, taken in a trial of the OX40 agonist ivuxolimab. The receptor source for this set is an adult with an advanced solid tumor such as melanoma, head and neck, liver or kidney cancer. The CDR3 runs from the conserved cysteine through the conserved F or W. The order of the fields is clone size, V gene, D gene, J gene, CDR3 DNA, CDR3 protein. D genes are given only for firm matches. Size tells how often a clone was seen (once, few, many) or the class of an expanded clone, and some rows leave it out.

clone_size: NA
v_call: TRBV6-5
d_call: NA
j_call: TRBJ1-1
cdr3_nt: TGTGCCAGCAGTTTTCAGGGTAGGACTGAAGCTTTCTTT
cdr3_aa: CASSFQGRTEAFF

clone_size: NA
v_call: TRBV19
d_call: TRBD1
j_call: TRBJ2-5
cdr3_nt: TGTGCCAGTAGAAGACAGGGGTCAGAGGGGACCCAGTACTTC
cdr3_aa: CASRRQGSEGTQYF

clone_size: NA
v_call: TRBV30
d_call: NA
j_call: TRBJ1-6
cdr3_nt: TGTGCCTGGGTCAGCTCTGGGAATTCACCCCTCCACTTT
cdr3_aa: CAWVSSGNSPLHF

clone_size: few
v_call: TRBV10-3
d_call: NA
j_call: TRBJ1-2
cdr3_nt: TGTGCCATTTCTCCTGACCTCTATGGCTACACCTTC
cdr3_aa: CAISPDLYGYTF

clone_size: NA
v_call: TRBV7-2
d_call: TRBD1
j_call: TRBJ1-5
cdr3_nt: TGTGCCAGCAGCTTAAGGGGGCTTGGCAATCAGCCCCAGCATTTT
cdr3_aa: CASSLRGLGNQPQHF

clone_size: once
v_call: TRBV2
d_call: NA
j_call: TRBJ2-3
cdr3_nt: TGTGCCAGCAGTGTTGTAGTGTTGGGGGGTGGAGGTGCAGATACGCAGTATTTT
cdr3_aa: CASSVVVLGGGGADTQYF

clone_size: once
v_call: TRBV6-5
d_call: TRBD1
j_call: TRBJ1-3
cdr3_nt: TGTGCCAGCATCGCCCGACAGGGGGGAAACACCATATATTTT
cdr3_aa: CASIARQGGNTIYF

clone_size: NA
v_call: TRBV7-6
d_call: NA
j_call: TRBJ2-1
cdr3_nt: TGTGCCAGCAGCGTAAACAGCTTTTACAATGAGCAGTTCTTC
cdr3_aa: CASSVNSFYNEQFF

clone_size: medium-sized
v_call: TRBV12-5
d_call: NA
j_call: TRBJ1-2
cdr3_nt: TGTGCTAGTGGCCTTGGACGTGCGGATGGCTACACCTTC
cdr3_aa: CASGLGRADGYTF

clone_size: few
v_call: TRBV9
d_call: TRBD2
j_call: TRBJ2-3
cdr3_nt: TGTGCCAGCAGCGTCGGGGGGGTAGATACGCAGTATTTT
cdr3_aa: CASSVGGVDTQYF

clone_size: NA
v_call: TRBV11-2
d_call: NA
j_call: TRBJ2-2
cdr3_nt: TGTGCCAGCAGCCCTCAAACCCTTAGATTGTTTGATAACACCGGGGAGCTGTTTTTT
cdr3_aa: CASSPQTLRLFDNTGELFF

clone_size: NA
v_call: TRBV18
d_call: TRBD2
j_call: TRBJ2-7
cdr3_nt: TGTGCCAGCTCACCTGTAGCGGGTGGGTTCGACGAGCAGTACTTC
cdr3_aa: CASSPVAGGFDEQYF

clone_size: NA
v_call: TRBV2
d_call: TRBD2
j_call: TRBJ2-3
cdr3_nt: TGTGCCAGCAGTGAGTTAGCGGGGGACCGTATCCGTGATACGCAGTATTTT
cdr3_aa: CASSELAGDRIRDTQYF

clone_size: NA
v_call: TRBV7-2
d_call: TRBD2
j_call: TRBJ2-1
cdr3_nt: TGTGCCAGCAGCCCCCAATGGGGACTAGCGGGGGCCGAGCAGTTCTTC
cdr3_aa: CASSPQWGLAGAEQFF

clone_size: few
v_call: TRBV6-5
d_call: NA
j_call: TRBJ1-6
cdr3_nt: TGTGCCAGCAGTTATTCCCGGTGGGATTCACCCCTCCACTTT
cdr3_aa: CASSYSRWDSPLHF

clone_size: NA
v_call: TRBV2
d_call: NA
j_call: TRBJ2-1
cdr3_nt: TGTGCCAGCAGTGGGGAACAGCGCAATGAGCAGTTCTTC
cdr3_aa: CASSGEQRNEQFF

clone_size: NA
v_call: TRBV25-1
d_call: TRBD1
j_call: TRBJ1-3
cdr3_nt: TGTGCCAGCAGTGGGACAGGGACTGGAAACACCATATATTTT
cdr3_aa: CASSGTGTGNTIYF

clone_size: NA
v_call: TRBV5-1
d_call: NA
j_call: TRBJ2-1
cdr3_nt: TGCGCCAGCAGCTTGATGGATGAGCAGTTCTTC
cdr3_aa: CASSLMDEQFF

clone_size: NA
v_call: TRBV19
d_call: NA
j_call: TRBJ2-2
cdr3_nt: TGTGCCAGTAGTCCCAGGAACACCGGGGAGCTGTTTTTT
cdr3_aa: CASSPRNTGELFF

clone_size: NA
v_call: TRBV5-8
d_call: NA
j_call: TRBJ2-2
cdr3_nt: TGTGCCAGCAGCTTAGGTGGGAACACCGGGGAGCTGTTTTTT
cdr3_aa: CASSLGGNTGELFF

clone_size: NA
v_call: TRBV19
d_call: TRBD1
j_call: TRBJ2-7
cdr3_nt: TGTGCCACCAGTCAGGGGGCTTCCTACGAGCAGTACTTC
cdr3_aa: CATSQGASYEQYF

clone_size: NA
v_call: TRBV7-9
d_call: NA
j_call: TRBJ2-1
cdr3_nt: TGTGCCAGCAGCCCCCCCTTTAGATATGGGAATGAGCAGTTCTTC
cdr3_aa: CASSPPFRYGNEQFF

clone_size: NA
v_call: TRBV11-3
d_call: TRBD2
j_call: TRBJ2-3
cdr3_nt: TGTGCCAGCAGCTCTAGCGGGGTGGCAGATACGCAGTATTTT
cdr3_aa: CASSSSGVADTQYF

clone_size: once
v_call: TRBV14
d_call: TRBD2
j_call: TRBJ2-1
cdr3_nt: TGTGCCAGCAGCCAAATTAGCGGGATGGGTAATGAGCAGTTCTTC
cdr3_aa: CASSQISGMGNEQFF

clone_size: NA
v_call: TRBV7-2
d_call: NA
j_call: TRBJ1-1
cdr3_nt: TGTGCCAGCACCCCGGGGGTAGCGAACACTGAAGCTTTCTTT
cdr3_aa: CASTPGVANTEAFF

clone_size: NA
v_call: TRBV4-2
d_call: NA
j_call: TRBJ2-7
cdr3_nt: TGTGCCAGCAGCCAAATAGGTGGCGAGCAGTACTTC
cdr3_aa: CASSQIGGEQYF